This TCR beta chain was observed in a study of persistence of HIV-infected CD4 T cells. The stimulus was lysate of CMV-infected fibroblasts, around 10 ug/mL. Memory cells lacking CD40L and CD69 with high CD45RO were sorted. PBMCs were depleted of CD8+ T cells before stimulation. The libraries were made with immunoSEQ version 4 in survey mode. Assay: immunoSEQ multiplex PCR; the TCRdb copy retains only in-frame clones and omits some. The sample includes 25,000 to 35,000 clones, roughly four fifths of them seen just once. The CDR3 has 13 residues. Trimming stripped 2 bases from V and 0 bases from J, with 5 bases between. Details on this clone: Its matching antigen is unknown.

Study-wide results and caveats: TCRbeta richness was lower in CMV- and Gag-responding cells than in anti-CD3/anti-CD28-responding cells. Proviral oligoclonality tracked with TCR oligoclonality within the same sorted cells. Antigen-responding cells were enriched for degenerate expanded CDR3beta sequences.

The clonotype was recovered from an adult man with HIV who was CMV-seropositive. The sequences come from CD4+ T cells sorted from PBMCs after roughly 20-hour stimulation, collected from a patient who received antiretroviral therapy. This rearrangement joins TRBV12-3 or TRBV12-4 to TRBJ2-7; D not certain. The CDR3 DNA reads as TGTGCCAGCAGTTTATACCCCTCCTACGAGCAGTACTTC. This encodes CASSLYPSYEQYF.